The 16 T cell receptor beta chains listed next were all sequenced from one sample in a study of blood T cell repertoires in COVID-19. Sequencing was performed with immunoSEQ multiplex PCR; in TCRdb, only in-frame clones are kept and a portion is missing. Found here are 150,000 to 200,000 clones, approximately 86% of them singletons; the top ten hold roughly 9.1%. The sequencing input was peripheral blood. Every receptor here comes from a man aged 45-65 years with active or convalescent COVID-19.

This sequence joins TRBV25-1 and TRBJ2-7; tentatively, D is TRBD1 (7 bases). The V end lost 1 base, the J end lost 3 bases, and 13 bases lay between the germline ends. Germline V gives CDR1 MGHDK, CDR2 SYGVNS. The CDR3 runs to 15 residues. This CDR3 is CASSESRGEVYEQYF. CDR3 sequence (DNA): TGTGCCAGCAGTGAATCCAGGGGGGAGGTCTACGAGCAGTACTTC.

The rearrangement joins TRBV7-2 to TRBJ2-7; TRBD1 is a possible D gene (5 bases). V dropped 0 bases and J dropped 3 bases, with 9 bases sitting between them. This CDR3 has 14 amino acids. From germline, CDR1 is SGHTA and CDR2 FQGNSA. The CDR3: CASSLAGRDYEQYF. CDR3 nucleotides: TGTGCCAGCAGCTTAGCGGGCAGGGACTACGAGCAGTACTTC. The variable domain in full, completed from reference TRBV7-2 and TRBJ2-7, reads GAGVSQSPSNKVTEKGKDVELRCDPISGHTALYWYRQSLGQGLEFLIYFQGNSAPDKSGLPSDRFSAERTGGSVSTLTIQRTQQEDSAVYLCASSLAGRDYEQYFGPGTRLTVT.

The rearrangement links TRBV30 to TRBJ2-5; 8 positions match TRBD2. There are 18 residues in the CDR3. In germline, CDR1 is GTSNPN, CDR2 SVGIG (reference sequence). V shed 3 bases and J 0 bases; nucleotides not matched to a gene: 15. The DNA of the CDR3 is TGTGCCTGGAGCTCATACACCGGGACTAGGGGACACCAAGAGACCCAGTACTTC. It codes for CAWSSYTGTRGHQETQYF.

The genes are TRBV24-1 and TRBJ1-5, with D unclear. The CDR3 has 15 amino acids. Germline loops: CDR1 KGHDR, CDR2 SFDVKD. V lost 2 bases to trimming and J lost 4 bases, with 11 bases between them. CDR3 sequence reads: CATSDSRVLNQPQHF. CDR3 DNA: TGTGCCACCAGTGATTCGCGGGTTTTGAATCAGCCCCAGCATTTT.

The chain uses TRBV7-3 and TRBJ2-3; unclear D gene. Germline V gene sequence: CDR1 SGHTA, CDR2 FQGTGA. Deletions cut 5 bases from V and 6 bases from J, with 12 bases between. The CDR3 spans 13 residues. The CDR3 sequence is CASSPPVGDTQYF. In DNA, the CDR3 is TGTGCCAGCAGCCCGCCAGTGGGCGATACGCAGTATTTT.

J is TRBJ1-4 and V is TRBV3-1 (or the pseudogene TRBV3-2); D gene unclear. The CDR3 is made up of 15 amino acids. Per germline, CDR1 LGHDT and CDR2 YNNKEL (reference sequence). V shed 2 bases and J shed 6 bases, with 13 bases lying between them. CDR3 protein: CASSQNAGMHEKLFF. The CDR3, as DNA: TGTGCCAGCAGCCAAAACGCCGGGATGCATGAAAAACTGTTTTTT.

The CDR3 protein is CASREGAPAEQYF. DNA for the CDR3: TGTGCCAGCAGGGAGGGGGCCCCAGCCGAGCAGTACTTC. This chain uses TRBV6-6 with TRBJ2-7; tentatively, D is TRBD1 (7 bases). This CDR3 has 13 residues. The germline V and J ends were trimmed by 6 bases and 6 bases, with 15 bases remaining between them. Germline V gene sequence: CDR1 MNHNY, CDR2 SVGAGI (reference sequence).

The CDR3 is CASSLVNTGELFF. The CDR3 DNA reads TGTGCCAGCAGTTTAGTAAACACCGGGGAGCTGTTTTTT. The V gene is TRBV27, the J gene TRBJ2-2; D unclear. V lost 2 bases to trimming and J lost 2 bases, with 3 bases between them. This CDR3 has 13 amino acids. Germline assignment: CDR1 MNHEY and CDR2 SMNVEV (reference sequence).

Concerning this clone: This sample includes further DNA sequences coding for the same CDR3. The chain carries TRBV30 and TRBJ1-1, with 7 bases matching TRBD1. The CDR3 is 13 amino acids. Germline CDR1 GTSNPN, CDR2 SVGIG (reference sequence). The trim removed 2 bases at V and 1 base at J, leaving 1 base unmatched. The CDR3 is CAWSRQGNTEAFF. CDR3 bases: TGTGCCTGGAGTAGACAGGGGAACACTGAAGCTTTCTTT.

The chain links TRBV29-1 to TRBJ1-2; possibly TRBD1 for D (6 bases). In germline, CDR1 is SQVTM, CDR2 ANQGSEA. The CDR3 is 13 residues long. V lost 3 bases to trimming and J lost 7 bases, with 15 bases between them. The CDR3 protein is CSVDGGGAAGYTF. Written as DNA, the CDR3 is TGCAGCGTTGATGGTGGGGGGGCCGCTGGCTACACCTTC. The full variable domain, rest sourced from reference TRBV29-1 and TRBJ1-2, is SAVISQKPSRDICQRGTSLTIQCQVDSQVTMMFWYRQQPGQSLTLIATANQGSEATYESGFVIDKFPISRPNLTFSTLTVSNMSPEDSSIYLCSVDGGGAAGYTFGSGTRLTVV.

The V gene is TRBV28, the J gene TRBJ1-2; D unresolved. There are 14 residues in the CDR3. V was shortened by 5 bases and J by 1 base, with 11 bases between the two germline ends. The germline CDR1 and CDR2 sequences are MDHEN and SYDVKM. The CDR3 here is CASSEGPVNYGYTF. The CDR3 DNA reads as TGTGCCAGCAGTGAGGGCCCCGTTAACTATGGCTACACCTTC.

This chain joins TRBV6-1 and TRBJ2-1, with a tentative D call TRBD1 (5 bases). V was trimmed by 3 bases and J by 0 bases, leaving 12 bases between them. The CDR3 contains 16 residues. CDR1 MNHNS and CDR2 SASEGT come from the germline V gene. CDR3 coding DNA: TGTGCCAGCAGTGACAGGGTTCGGAGCTCCTACAATGAGCAGTTCTTC. The encoded protein is CASSDRVRSSYNEQFF.

The CDR3 nucleotides read TGTGCCAGCTCATCAAAGGCCACTAGCGTAACCGGGGAGCTGTTTTTT. This encodes CASSSKATSVTGELFF. The chain couples TRBV18 to TRBJ2-2; TRBD2 aligns across 7 bases. CDR1 KGHSH and CDR2 LQKENI come from the germline V gene. The CDR3 totals 16 residues. With 5 bases clipped from V and 5 bases from J, the junction kept 11 bases outside the gene matches.

V and J are TRBV2 and TRBJ2-5, with a tentative D call TRBD2 (6 bases). Per the germline V gene, CDR1 is SNHLY and CDR2 is FYNNEI. This CDR3 contains 20 residues. The V end lost 5 bases, the J end lost 4 bases, and 32 bases lay between the germline ends. The CDR3 DNA is TGTGCCAGCAGTAAAGACTACCTACGCTCCGACTTGGTGGAGGGAGAGACCCAGTACTTC. Translation gives CASSKDYLRSDLVEGETQYF.

The chain has TRBV11-3 and TRBJ2-1, with D possibly matching TRBD2 (6 bases). Trimming took 3 bases from V and 8 from J, leaving 11 bases between them. The V gene's germline CDR1 is SGHNT and CDR2 YENEEA. CDR3 length: 13 residues. The CDR3 DNA follows: TGTGCCAGCAGCTTCCAGGAGGGAGATGAGCAGTTCTTC. As protein: CASSFQEGDEQFF.

The chain joins TRBV2 to TRBJ1-5; 7 positions agree with TRBD1. Germline lookup yields CDR1 SNHLY and CDR2 FYNNEI. The CDR3 has 15 amino acids. The V and J ends lost 5 bases and 4 bases, in that order; junction bases with no gene match: 8. DNA for the CDR3: TGTGCCAGCAGTAGAGCTGGGACAGCTAATCAGCCCCAGCATTTT. As protein: CASSRAGTANQPQHF.